The next 8 T cell receptor beta chains were all read from a single sample in a study of T cells in Graves' hyperthyroidism and ophthalmopathy. Regions amplified from RNA transcripts were the TCR beta CDR3 regions. The HTBI primer set drove a first-round RT-PCR of the TCR CDR3. TCRdb itself ran the multiplex PCR reads through MiXCR, one entry per CDR3 protein. The data contain 350,000 to 400,000 distinct CDR3 sequences, approximately 17% of them seen just once; the ten biggest clones take up 35% to 50%. The sequenced material came from blood. These receptors were taken from a man aged 18-30 years with Graves' ophthalmopathy.

At least ten counts were recorded for this clonotype. V usage is TRBV6-1 and J usage is TRBJ2-7, with D unclear. Germline values: CDR1 MNHNS, CDR2 SASEGT. With 1 base removed from V and 4 bases from J, the gap between germline ends came to 2 bases. The CDR3 is 11 residues long. The CDR3 region has the DNA TGTGCCAGCAGTGAAGGTTACGAGCAGTACTTC. It translates to CASSEGYEQYF.

This clonotype was seen only a few times. The rearrangement uses TRBV29-1 and TRBJ2-7; D remains ambiguous. The germline V and J ends were trimmed by 8 bases and 0 bases, with 14 bases remaining between them. Germline V gene sequence: CDR1 SQVTM, CDR2 ANQGSEA. The CDR3 is made up of 13 amino acids. In DNA, the CDR3 is TGCAGCATAACGGGCCAAGGCTCCTACGAGCAGTACTTC. Its protein product is CSITGQGSYEQYF.

This clonotype was counted at least ten times. The V call is TRBV28, the J call TRBJ1-1; D gene unclear. CDR1 is MDHEN and CDR2 is SYDVKM in the germline V gene. Trimming stripped 5 bases from V and 4 bases from J, with 17 bases between. This CDR3 region has 15 residues. The CDR3 region is CASSRTTEMSTEAFF. Written as DNA, the CDR3 is TGTGCCAGCAGTAGGACCACAGAGATGAGCACTGAAGCTTTCTTT.

This clonotype has just a few counts. A much larger clone is a single base away; this may be a read error. The V gene is TRBV9, the J gene TRBJ1-4; D unresolved. Germline assignment: CDR1 SGDLS and CDR2 YYNGEE. The V gene lost 0 bases and the J gene lost 2 bases, with 5 bases spanning the gap. The CDR3 is 14 amino acids. Here the CDR3 reads CASSVDGTNEKLFF. The CDR3 coding sequence is TGTGCCAGCAGCGTAGACGGGACTAATGAAAAACTGTTTTTT.

This clonotype was seen many times. The chain couples TRBV6-2 or TRBV6-3 to TRBJ2-1; tentative D call: TRBD2 (6 bases). This CDR3 has 17 amino acids. Germline V CDR1 and CDR2: MNHEY, SVGEGT. V was pared by 0 bases and J by 0 bases, with 12 bases between. CDR3 sequence reads: CASSYSMRGASYNEQFF. The CDR3 DNA follows: TGTGCCAGCAGTTACTCGATGCGCGGGGCCTCCTACAATGAGCAGTTCTTC.

This rearrangement joins TRBV5-4 to TRBJ2-1; 12 bases match TRBD1. J was trimmed by 7 bases and V by 3 bases; bases with no gene match: 5. The CDR3 has 15 amino acids. The V gene's germline CDR1 is SGHNT and CDR2 YYREEE (reference sequence). CDR3 amino acids: CASSSGQGAINEQFF. The DNA of the CDR3 is TGTGCCAGCAGCTCGGGACAGGGGGCAATTAATGAGCAGTTCTTC.

This clonotype was observed a handful of times. This chain connects TRBV9 to TRBJ2-7; 7 nucleotides agree with TRBD2. The germline CDR1 and CDR2 sequences are SGDLS and YYNGEE. J gave up 3 bases and V 0 bases, and 6 bases lay outside the gene matches. The CDR3 length is 15 residues. The DNA for the CDR3 is TGTGCCAGCAGCGTAGACGGGACTACTCGCTACGAGCAGTACTTC. Amino acids: CASSVDGTTRYEQYF.

This clonotype was found a few times. The chain has TRBV20-1 and TRBJ2-1, with 8 bases matching TRBD1. With 6 bases clipped from V and 4 bases from J, the junction kept 8 bases outside the gene matches. The CDR3 contains 14 residues. Germline V lookup: CDR1 DFQATT, CDR2 SNEGSKA (reference sequence). CDR3 region: CSAASTGAYNEQFF. CDR3 bases: TGCAGTGCAGCATCGACAGGGGCATACAATGAGCAGTTCTTC.